This is a list of T cell receptor beta chains from one sample in a study of T cell clones after liver transplantation. Generated by immunoSEQ multiplex PCR, the TCRdb table keeps only in-frame clones and is missing some. Of about 85,000 clones in the sample, over 80% are singletons; the top ten hold approximately 0.45%. The sequencing here drew on CD4+ T cells from blood, taken 45 to 46 months after liver transplant. Source of these receptors: a human patient who received a liver transplant. The graft donor may have given rise to some T cells. Each CDR3 is given with its conserved first and last residue. A D gene is named only where the DNA matches it firmly. Size tells how often a clone was seen (once, few, many) or the class of an expanded clone, and some rows leave it out.

d_call	v_call	clone_size	j_call	cdr3_nt	cdr3_aa
.	TRBV10-3	few	TRBJ2-7	TGTGCCATCACCACACCGGGAAGGGCCCACGAGCAGTACTTC	CAITTPGRAHEQYF
.	TRBV28	.	TRBJ1-1	TGTGCCAGCAGTTCCCTATCTGGGGGGGGCCGGGGCACTGAAGCTTTCTTT	CASSSLSGGGRGTEAFF
.	TRBV11-2	few	TRBJ1-2	TGTGCCAGCAGCTTGTCCGGGGATTGGGGCTACACCTTC	CASSLSGDWGYTF
TRBD2	TRBV7-2	.	TRBJ2-1	TGTGCCAGCAGCTTAAACCTGGGACTAGCGAAGAGGGCGCAGTTCTTC	CASSLNLGLAKRAQFF
TRBD2	TRBV4-1	.	TRBJ2-3	TGCGCCAGCAGCGTTCAACTAGCGGGAGCAACAGATACGCAGTATTTT	CASSVQLAGATDTQYF
.	TRBV7-2	.	TRBJ1-3	TGTGCCAGCAGCTTCCCCGTCGGACAGAGGACTGGAAACACCATATATTTT	CASSFPVGQRTGNTIYF
TRBD1	TRBV7-9	.	TRBJ1-5	TGTGCCAGCAGCTTGACGACAGGGGCAAATCAGCCCCAGCATTTT	CASSLTTGANQPQHF
.	TRBV4-3	.	TRBJ2-6	TGCGCCAGCAGCCAAGATCCCCAGGGCTCTGGGGCCAACGTCCTGACTTTC	CASSQDPQGSGANVLTF
.	TRBV5-1	.	TRBJ2-7	TGCGCCAGCAGTCCCGGGGTCTCCTACGAGCAGTACTTC	CASSPGVSYEQYF
.	TRBV21-1	.	TRBJ2-7	TGTGCCAGCAGCGTGGGACAGGGGGGTTACGAGCAGTACTTC	CASSVGQGGYEQYF
.	TRBV5-4	.	TRBJ2-3	TGTGCCAGCAGCTTGGTTTCGGCTAGCGGCACAGATACGCAGTATTTT	CASSLVSASGTDTQYF
.	TRBV12-2	.	TRBJ2-7	TGTGCAAGTCGCACAGAAAGCTGGGACTACATCGCTTACGAGCAGTACTTC	CASRTESWDYIAYEQYF
TRBD1	TRBV5-4	.	TRBJ2-7	TGTGCCAGCAGCCCCGACAGGGCCTACGAGCAGTACTTC	CASSPDRAYEQYF
TRBD2	TRBV28	.	TRBJ2-3	TGTGCCAGCAGTTTACAAGCGGGAGTAGATACGCAGTATTTT	CASSLQAGVDTQYF
.	TRBV15	.	TRBJ2-5	TGTGCCACCAGCAGAGATCAAGGGTCGGGCGAGACCCAGTACTTC	CATSRDQGSGETQYF
.	TRBV9	.	TRBJ2-4	TGTGCCAGCAGCGCCACCAGGGCCTCCAACATTCAGTACTTC	CASSATRASNIQYF
.	TRBV10-1	.	TRBJ2-6	TGCGCCAGCAGTGAGGGAAGGGGTTCTGGGGCCAACGTCCTGACTTTC	CASSEGRGSGANVLTF
.	TRBV7-9	.	TRBJ2-6	TGTGCCAGCAGCACTAGTGGGGCCAACGTCCTGACTTTC	CASSTSGANVLTF
.	TRBV9	.	TRBJ2-5	TGTGCCAGCAGCGTAGGACGTAGCCAAGAGACCCAGTACTTC	CASSVGRSQETQYF
.	TRBV5-1	.	TRBJ2-1	TGCGCCAGCAGCTTGGGGCCTGGGGCCAATGAGCAGTTCTTC	CASSLGPGANEQFF
.	TRBV28	.	TRBJ1-1	TGTGCCAGCAGTTTAAGAACGAGGTACACTGAAGCTTTCTTT	CASSLRTRYTEAFF
.	TRBV28	.	TRBJ2-2	TGTGCCAGCAGTAGGAGTCCCGGGGAGCTGTTTTTT	CASSRSPGELFF
.	TRBV10-3	few	TRBJ2-3	TGTGCCATCGGGGCGGGTGGAAGCCAGGGAACAGATACGCAGTATTTT	CAIGAGGSQGTDTQYF
TRBD2	TRBV4-1	.	TRBJ2-1	TGCGCCAGCAGCCAGCCCTTGGGACTAGCGTCCTACAATGAGCAGTTCTTC	CASSQPLGLASYNEQFF
TRBD1	TRBV5-1	.	TRBJ2-5	TGCGCCAGCAGCCCCCAAATGTTCTTCGGGACAGGGGTCCGGGAGACCCAGTACTTC	CASSPQMFFGTGVRETQYF
.	TRBV19	.	TRBJ2-1	TGTGCCAGTAGTCCTCGGGGAAGCGGGTCCTACAATGAGCAGTTCTTC	CASSPRGSGSYNEQFF
TRBD2	TRBV18	.	TRBJ2-1	TGTGCCAGCTCACCACAGTTCTTCGCGGGAGGGAGCTCCTACAATGAGCAGTTCTTC	CASSPQFFAGGSSYNEQFF
TRBD2	TRBV4-3	.	TRBJ2-3	TGCGCCAGCAGCCAAGCGCATGGCGGGAGAACAGATACGCAGTATTTT	CASSQAHGGRTDTQYF
TRBD1	TRBV28	.	TRBJ2-2	TGTGCCAGCAGTCTAACAGGGGGGACCGGGGAGCTGTTTTTT	CASSLTGGTGELFF
TRBD1	TRBV5-5	once	TRBJ1-2	TGTGCCAGCAGCTTGTATTCGACAGGGCGCAACTATGGCTACACCTTC	CASSLYSTGRNYGYTF
.	TRBV28	once	TRBJ2-2	TGTGCCAGCACTCCAAACCGGGCCCTCCCGAACACCGGGGAGCTGTTTTTT	CASTPNRALPNTGELFF
TRBD1	TRBV7-2	.	TRBJ1-3	TGTGCCAGCAGCCCACAGGGGACAGGGACTGGAAACACCATATATTTT	CASSPQGTGTGNTIYF
.	TRBV6-5	.	TRBJ2-2	TGTGCCAGCACCCTGGACACGAACACCGGGGAGCTGTTTTTT	CASTLDTNTGELFF
.	TRBV27	.	TRBJ1-5	TGTGCCAGCAGCTACTGGGACGCACGGTCGGGTCAGCCCCAGCATTTT	CASSYWDARSGQPQHF
.	TRBV20-1	.	TRBJ2-7	TGCAGTGCTAGATCGACATACGAGCAGTACTTC	CSARSTYEQYF
.	TRBV6-5	once	TRBJ1-1	TGTGCCAGCAGTTACGAGGGGATAGGGAACACTGAAGCTTTCTTT	CASSYEGIGNTEAFF
TRBD2	TRBV18	.	TRBJ2-7	TGTGCCAGCTCACGGACGACTAGCGGGGACTACGAGCAGTACTTC	CASSRTTSGDYEQYF
TRBD2	TRBV28	.	TRBJ2-3	TGTGCCAGCAGTTCGAATTGGCGGGAGGCGCAGTATTTT	CASSSNWREAQYF
TRBD2	TRBV4-2	.	TRBJ2-7	TGTGCCAGCAGCCAACTAGCGGGAGGGCTCGGCGAGCAGTACTTC	CASSQLAGGLGEQYF
.	TRBV6-5	.	TRBJ1-4	TGTGCCAGCAGTTCGACCACTACAACTAATGAAAAACTGTTTTTT	CASSSTTTTNEKLFF
.	TRBV9	.	TRBJ2-7	TGTGCCAGCAGCCACGCTAGGGGGGGAGGGGGCTTCGAGCAGTACTTC	CASSHARGGGGFEQYF
.	TRBV15	.	TRBJ1-2	TGTGCCACCAGCAGAGGGACAACGGCGGGCTATGGCTACACCTTC	CATSRGTTAGYGYTF
TRBD2	TRBV11-1	few	TRBJ2-1	TGTGCCAGCAGCTTAAGTTGGGGGGGCTCCTACAATGAGCAGTTCTTC	CASSLSWGGSYNEQFF
TRBD1	TRBV2	few	TRBJ2-3	TGTGCCAGCACCAGAAGGACAGGGGGGACAGATACGCAGTATTTT	CASTRRTGGTDTQYF
.	TRBV19	.	TRBJ1-4	TGTGCCAGTAGTCCTTCTGGAACTAATGAAAAACTGTTTTTT	CASSPSGTNEKLFF
TRBD2	TRBV10-1	.	TRBJ2-1	TGCGCCAGCGCCGGGACTAGCGGGAGTGGTGAGCAGTTCTTC	CASAGTSGSGEQFF
.	TRBV30	.	TRBJ1-2	TGTGCCTGGAAAAGGGATCGTTACGACTATGGCTACACCTTC	CAWKRDRYDYGYTF
TRBD1	TRBV5-1	.	TRBJ2-5	TGCGCCAGCCGGGGACAGCCGTCCGAGGAGACCCAGTACTTC	CASRGQPSEETQYF
TRBD1	TRBV7-9	.	TRBJ1-3	TGTGCCAGCAGCCCCACAGGGGCCGGAAACACCATATATTTT	CASSPTGAGNTIYF
.	TRBV6-1	.	TRBJ2-5	TGTGCCAGCAGTTTCGGGTTAGGGGAGACCCAGTACTTC	CASSFGLGETQYF
.	TRBV10-1	.	TRBJ2-1	TGCGCCAGCAGTGAGCTAGGCGGGTCAGCCTACAATGAGCAGTTCTTC	CASSELGGSAYNEQFF
.	TRBV27	once	TRBJ1-2	TGTGCCAGCAGCCCCGTTGGTCGGTTTGCGGGCTACACCTTC	CASSPVGRFAGYTF
TRBD1	TRBV19	.	TRBJ2-6	TGTGCCAGTAGTTTCTCGGGACAGGGTATAAGCTCTGGGGCCAACGTCCTGACTTTC	CASSFSGQGISSGANVLTF
.	TRBV5-6	few	TRBJ2-7	TGTGCCAGCAGCTTGGCCGGTGGAGGCAGCTACGAGCAGTACTTC	CASSLAGGGSYEQYF
.	TRBV6-6	.	TRBJ1-4	TGTGCCAGTAGAAGGGAGGGTAGGAGTGAAAAACTGTTTTTT	CASRREGRSEKLFF
.	TRBV28	.	TRBJ1-5	TGTGCCAGCAGTTACAGACAACACAATCAGCCCCAGCATTTT	CASSYRQHNQPQHF
TRBD2	TRBV5-1	.	TRBJ2-1	TGCGCCAGCAGCTTGGTTCCTAGCGGGAGGGGAAATGAGCAGTTCTTC	CASSLVPSGRGNEQFF